This T cell receptor beta chain was obtained from a study of T cells in localized non-small cell lung cancer. V lost 2 bases, J lost 4 bases, and 4 bases lay in between. In germline, CDR1 is SGHNT, CDR2 YYREEE (reference sequence). This CDR3 is 11 amino acids long. Repertoires were generated with immunoSEQ multiplex PCR, while TCRdb's copy carries only in-frame clones and drops some. The top ten clones hold around a tenth of a sample with about 29,000 clones, roughly nine tenths of them seen once. Findings and limits, study-wide: With higher T cell density in blood came longer overall survival. For the top 100 tumor clones, a median approximately 61 also appeared in adjacent lung. It was uninvolved adjacent lung that showed the highest T cell clonality, exceeding tumor. Heterogeneity remains possible because sequencing was limited to only one tumor region.

In the case of this clone: Its specificity is unknown.

The rearrangement joins TRBV5-4 to TRBJ2-7; D not resolved. This sample comprised peripheral blood, obtained before any cancer treatment. The source is a woman between 40 and 69 years old with stage I lung adenocarcinoma. CDR3 region: CASSLNYEQYF. DNA for the CDR3: TGTGCCAGCAGCTTAAATTACGAGCAGTACTTC.